This record looks at one T cell receptor (beta chain) sequence and its context. Its antigen is as yet unknown. This entry comes from a study of beta chain features in type 1 diabetes. Findings and caveats of the study: In all four CD4+ subsets, TCRB CDR3 length was significantly, moderately reduced in type 1 diabetes. Individuals with type 1 diabetes displayed fewer insertions and more deletions at VDJ junctions. Whether HLA type affects TCRB rearrangement stayed undetermined in the present work.

The V gene's germline CDR1 is SQVTM and CDR2 ANQGSEA. The length of the CDR3 is 13 residues. V was trimmed by 4 bases and J by 6 bases, leaving 15 bases between them. Expressed TCRB transcripts were sequenced after all isolated RNA was converted to cDNA. Assay: immunoSEQ multiplex PCR; the TCRdb copy retains only in-frame clones and omits some. The sample lists 280,000 or so clones, around 16% seen once, with roughly 0.015% in the top ten. The sequence was obtained from a man aged 18 to 35 with type 1 diabetes. Sequences were obtained from naive CD4+ T cells from blood. This chain joins TRBV29-1 and TRBJ1-1, with D possibly matching TRBD1 (6 bases). This CDR3 reads CSVGPRGLSEAFF. CDR3 sequence (DNA): TGCAGCGTTGGCCCTAGGGGGTTGTCTGAAGCTTTCTTT.